The present entry profiles one T cell receptor beta chain with its context. Its antigen is not known. The PCR ran on 60 Vbeta and 13 Jbeta primers. TCRdb's table, derived via immunoSEQ multiplex PCR, lists solely in-frame clones and lacks some. The table lists roughly 180,000 clones, 65% to 85% of them singletons. Participants comprised healthy donors of bone marrow. The data derive from a study of cytomegalovirus exposure and HLA in healthy donors. Study context: Within an early data release were tens of millions of unique TCRs drawn from HLA-typed donors.

This CDR3 contains 13 residues. The V and J ends lost 8 bases and 7 bases respectively, with 17 bases between them. Germline lookup yields CDR1 MNHEY and CDR2 SVGAGI. General study points: An analysis done earlier found most TCR beta V segments productive about 87% or about 30% of the time.

This chain uses TRBV6-5 with TRBJ1-1; possibly TRBD1 for D (5 bases). The clonotype was recovered from a male donor in good health and CMV-seronegative. The material sequenced was PBMCs. The CDR3 coding sequence is TGTGCCAGCTGGGGCAGGGAGGATAATGAAGCTTTCTTT. Its protein is CASWGREDNEAFF.